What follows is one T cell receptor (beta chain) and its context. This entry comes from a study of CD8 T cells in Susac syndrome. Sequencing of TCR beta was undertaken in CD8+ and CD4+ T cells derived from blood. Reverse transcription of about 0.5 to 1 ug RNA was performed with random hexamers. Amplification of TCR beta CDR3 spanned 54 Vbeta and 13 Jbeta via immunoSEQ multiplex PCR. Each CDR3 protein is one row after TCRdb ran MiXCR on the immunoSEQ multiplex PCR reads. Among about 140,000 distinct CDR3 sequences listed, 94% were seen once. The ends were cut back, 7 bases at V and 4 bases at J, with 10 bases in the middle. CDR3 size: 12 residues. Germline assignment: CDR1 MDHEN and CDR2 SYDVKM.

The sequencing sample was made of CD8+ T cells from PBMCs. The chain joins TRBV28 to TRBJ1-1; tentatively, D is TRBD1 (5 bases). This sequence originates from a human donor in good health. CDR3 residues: CASIRGTTEAFF. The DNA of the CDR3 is TGTGCCAGCATCCGGGGGACCACTGAAGCTTTCTTT.